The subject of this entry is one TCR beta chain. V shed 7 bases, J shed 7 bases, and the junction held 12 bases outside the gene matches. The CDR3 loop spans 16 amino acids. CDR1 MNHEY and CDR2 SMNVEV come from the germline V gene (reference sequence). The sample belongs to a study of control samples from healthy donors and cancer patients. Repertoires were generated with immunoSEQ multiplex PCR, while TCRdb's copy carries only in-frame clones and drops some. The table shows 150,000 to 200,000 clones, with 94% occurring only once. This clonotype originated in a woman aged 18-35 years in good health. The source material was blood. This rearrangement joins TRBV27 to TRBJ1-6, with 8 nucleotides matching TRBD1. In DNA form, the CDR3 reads TGTGCCAGCACCCCCCAGGGGGCGTTTGACAATTCACCCCTCCACTTT. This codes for CASTPQGAFDNSPLHF.